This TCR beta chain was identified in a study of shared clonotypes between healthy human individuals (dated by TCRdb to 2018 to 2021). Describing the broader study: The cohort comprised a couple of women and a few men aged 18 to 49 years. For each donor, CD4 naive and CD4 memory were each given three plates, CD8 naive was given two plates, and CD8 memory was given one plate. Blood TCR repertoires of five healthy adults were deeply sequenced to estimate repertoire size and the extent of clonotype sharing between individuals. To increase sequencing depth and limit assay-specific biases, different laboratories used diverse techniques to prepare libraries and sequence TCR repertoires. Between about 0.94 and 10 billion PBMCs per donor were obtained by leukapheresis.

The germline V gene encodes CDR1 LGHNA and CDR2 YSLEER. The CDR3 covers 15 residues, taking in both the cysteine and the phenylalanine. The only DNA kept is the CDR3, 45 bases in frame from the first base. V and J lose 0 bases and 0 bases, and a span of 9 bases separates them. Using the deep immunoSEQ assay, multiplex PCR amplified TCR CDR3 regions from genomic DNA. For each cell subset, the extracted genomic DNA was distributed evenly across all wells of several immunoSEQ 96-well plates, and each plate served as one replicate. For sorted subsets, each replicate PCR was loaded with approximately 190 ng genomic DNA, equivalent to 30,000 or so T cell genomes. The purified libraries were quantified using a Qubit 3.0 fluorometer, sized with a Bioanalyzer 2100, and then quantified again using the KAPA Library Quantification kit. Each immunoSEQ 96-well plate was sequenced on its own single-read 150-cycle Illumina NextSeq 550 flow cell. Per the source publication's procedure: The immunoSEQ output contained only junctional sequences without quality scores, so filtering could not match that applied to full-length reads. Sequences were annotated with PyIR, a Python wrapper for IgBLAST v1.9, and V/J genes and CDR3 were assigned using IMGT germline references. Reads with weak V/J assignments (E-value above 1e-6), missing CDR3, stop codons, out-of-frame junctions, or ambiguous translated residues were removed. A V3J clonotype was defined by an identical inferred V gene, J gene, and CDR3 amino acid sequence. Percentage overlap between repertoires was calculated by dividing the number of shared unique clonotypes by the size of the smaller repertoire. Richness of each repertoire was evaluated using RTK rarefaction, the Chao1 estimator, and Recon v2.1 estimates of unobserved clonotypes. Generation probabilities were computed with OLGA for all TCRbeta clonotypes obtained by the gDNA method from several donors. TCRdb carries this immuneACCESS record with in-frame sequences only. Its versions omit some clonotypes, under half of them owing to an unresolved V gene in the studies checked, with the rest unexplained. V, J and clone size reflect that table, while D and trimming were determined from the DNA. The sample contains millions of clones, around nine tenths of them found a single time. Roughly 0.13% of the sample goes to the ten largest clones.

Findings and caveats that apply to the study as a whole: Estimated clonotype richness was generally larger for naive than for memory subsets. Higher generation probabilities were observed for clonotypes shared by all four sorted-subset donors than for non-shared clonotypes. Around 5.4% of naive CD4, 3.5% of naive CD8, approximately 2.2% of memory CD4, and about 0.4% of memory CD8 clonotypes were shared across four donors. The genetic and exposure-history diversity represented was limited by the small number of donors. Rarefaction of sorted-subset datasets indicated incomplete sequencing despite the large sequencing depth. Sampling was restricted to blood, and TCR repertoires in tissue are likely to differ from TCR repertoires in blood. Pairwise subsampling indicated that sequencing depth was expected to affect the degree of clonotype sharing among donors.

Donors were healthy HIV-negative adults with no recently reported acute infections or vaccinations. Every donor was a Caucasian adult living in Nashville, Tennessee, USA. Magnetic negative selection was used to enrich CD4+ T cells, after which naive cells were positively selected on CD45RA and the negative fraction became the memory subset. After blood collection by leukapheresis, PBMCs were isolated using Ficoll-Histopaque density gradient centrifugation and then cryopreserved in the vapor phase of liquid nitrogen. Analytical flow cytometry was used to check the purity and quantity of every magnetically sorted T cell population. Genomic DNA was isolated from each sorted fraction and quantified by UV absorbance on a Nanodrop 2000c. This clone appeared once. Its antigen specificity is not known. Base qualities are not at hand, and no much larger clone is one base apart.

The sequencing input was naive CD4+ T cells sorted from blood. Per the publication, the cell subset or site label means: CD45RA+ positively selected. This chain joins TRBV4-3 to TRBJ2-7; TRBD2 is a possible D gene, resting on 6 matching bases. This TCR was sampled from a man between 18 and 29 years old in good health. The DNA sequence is TGCGCCAGCAGCCAAGACCCTAGCGTCTCCTACGAGCAGTACTTC. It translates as CASSQDPSVSYEQYF.